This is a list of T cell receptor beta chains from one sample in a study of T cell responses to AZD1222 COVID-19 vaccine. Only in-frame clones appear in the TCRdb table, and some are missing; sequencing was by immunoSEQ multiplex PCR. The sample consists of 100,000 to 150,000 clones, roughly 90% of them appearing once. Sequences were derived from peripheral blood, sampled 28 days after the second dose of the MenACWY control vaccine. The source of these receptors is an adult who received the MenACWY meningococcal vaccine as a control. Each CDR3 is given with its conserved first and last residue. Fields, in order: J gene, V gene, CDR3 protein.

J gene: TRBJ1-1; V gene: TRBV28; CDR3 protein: CASSSRQGRDTEAFF
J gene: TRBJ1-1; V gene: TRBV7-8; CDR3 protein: CASSYGTVNTEAFF
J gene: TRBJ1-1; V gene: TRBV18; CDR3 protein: CASSPQTGLNEAFF
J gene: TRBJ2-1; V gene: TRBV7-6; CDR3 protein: CASSRDRGVNEQFF
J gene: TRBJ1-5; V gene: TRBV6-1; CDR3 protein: CASSEGLGQGRGIRNQPQHF
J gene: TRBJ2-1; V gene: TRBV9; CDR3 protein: CASSDRSGSYNEQFF
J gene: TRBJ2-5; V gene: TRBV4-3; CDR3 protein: CASSRTSSPQETQYF
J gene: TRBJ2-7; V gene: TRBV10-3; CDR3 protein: CAISDRQDFSYEQYF
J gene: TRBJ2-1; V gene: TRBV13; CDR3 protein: CASSRGLAHNEQFF
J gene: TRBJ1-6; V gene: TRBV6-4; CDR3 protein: CASRETGHSYNSPLHF
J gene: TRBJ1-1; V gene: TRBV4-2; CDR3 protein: CASSQGPGIGTEAFF
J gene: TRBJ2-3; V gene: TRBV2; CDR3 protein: CASSESSSRKIDTQYF
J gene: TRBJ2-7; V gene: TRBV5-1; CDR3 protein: CASSLVGGSSEQYF
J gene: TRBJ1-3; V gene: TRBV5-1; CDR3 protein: CASSLEVSGGGNTIYF
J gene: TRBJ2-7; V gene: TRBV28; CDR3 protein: CASSLFPWAYEQYF
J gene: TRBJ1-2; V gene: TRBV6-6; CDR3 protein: CASSTRGDYGYTF
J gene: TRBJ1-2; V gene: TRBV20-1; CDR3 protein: CSASSGTGGFGYTF
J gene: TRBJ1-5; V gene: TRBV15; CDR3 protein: CATSRDRVSNQPQHF
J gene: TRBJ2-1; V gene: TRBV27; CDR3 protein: CASRILLAGGPSGEQFF
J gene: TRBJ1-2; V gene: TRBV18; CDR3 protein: CASSPTGEAGYTF
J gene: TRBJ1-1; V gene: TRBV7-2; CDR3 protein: CASSPRFYGTAFF
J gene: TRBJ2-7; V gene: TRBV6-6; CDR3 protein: CASSRDRVAYEQYF
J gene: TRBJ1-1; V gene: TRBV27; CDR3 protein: CASSFAPGTTEAFF
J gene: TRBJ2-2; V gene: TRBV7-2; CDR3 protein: CASSLLGGLAGELFF
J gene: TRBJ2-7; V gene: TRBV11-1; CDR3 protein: CASSTRDTPSYEQYF
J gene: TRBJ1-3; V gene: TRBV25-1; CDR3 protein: CASSASGNTIYF
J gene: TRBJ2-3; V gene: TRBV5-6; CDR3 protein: CASRAWGGSTDTQYF
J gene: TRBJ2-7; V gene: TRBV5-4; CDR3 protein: CASSLLTASYEQYF
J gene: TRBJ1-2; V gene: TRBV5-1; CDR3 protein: CASSLEQGPRIIGYTF
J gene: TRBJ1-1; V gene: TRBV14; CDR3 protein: CASSQRDSLMNTEAFF
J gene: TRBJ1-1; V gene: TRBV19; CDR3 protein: CASSIPPGRGNTEAFF
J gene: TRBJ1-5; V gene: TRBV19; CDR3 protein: CASRRGRNQPQHF
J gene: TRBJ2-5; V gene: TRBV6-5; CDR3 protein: CASTAAGKYQETQYF
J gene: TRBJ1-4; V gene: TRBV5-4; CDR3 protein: CASSLRSTSRSYATNEKLFF
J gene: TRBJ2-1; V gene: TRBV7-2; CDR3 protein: CASRTDRSPYNEQFF
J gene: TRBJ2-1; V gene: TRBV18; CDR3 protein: CASSLSSGSWYEQFF
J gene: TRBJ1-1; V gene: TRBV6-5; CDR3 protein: CASRRGLTEAFF
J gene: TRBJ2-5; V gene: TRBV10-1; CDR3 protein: CASSRATRETQYF
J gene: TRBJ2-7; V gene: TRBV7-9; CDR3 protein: CASSLEVGQGAYEQYF
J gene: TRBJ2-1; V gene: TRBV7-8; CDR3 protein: CASSLNSGTSGRGNEQFF
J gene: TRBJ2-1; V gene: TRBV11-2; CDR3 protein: CASSLRTVSGNEQFF
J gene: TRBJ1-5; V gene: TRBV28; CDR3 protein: CASSLSLGHQPQHF
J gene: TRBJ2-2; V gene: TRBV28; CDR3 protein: CASSLSVGTKELFF
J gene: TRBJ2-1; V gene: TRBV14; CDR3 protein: CASSQEFYNEQFF
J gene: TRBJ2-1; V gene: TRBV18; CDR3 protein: CASSPTPGGSNEQFF